This is a list of T cell receptor beta chains from one sample in a study of T cell responses to AZD1222 COVID-19 vaccine. Clones were sequenced by immunoSEQ multiplex PCR, and TCRdb holds only the in-frame ones, with some missing. Among over 110,000 clones listed, approximately 92% were seen once. Sample: peripheral blood, taken on day 0 of AZD1222 vaccination. The source of these receptors is an adult in good health. Both conserved end residues are part of each CDR3. Each record gives: D gene, clone size, V gene, J gene, CDR3 DNA, CDR3 protein. The D gene is left open where the match is weak. Expanded clones get a size class; other rows say once, few or many, or leave the size out.

TRBD2,.,TRBV5-6,TRBJ2-5,TGTGCCAGCAGCTTGGTTGGGACTAGCGGCGGAGAGACCCAGTACTTC,CASSLVGTSGGETQYF
.,.,TRBV28,TRBJ2-3,TGTGCCAGCTCTAAGCCCGTCCCAGGTACGCAGTATTTT,CASSKPVPGTQYF
.,.,TRBV6-1,TRBJ1-5,TGTGCCAGCAGTGATGGGTATGCTTCGGATCAGCCCCAGCATTTT,CASSDGYASDQPQHF
TRBD2,.,TRBV3-1/TRBV3-2,TRBJ2-2,TGTGCCAGCAGGGGCGGACTAGCGGGAGGGCCCAAGACCGGGGAGCTGTTTTTT,CASRGGLAGGPKTGELFF
TRBD1,.,TRBV28,TRBJ1-1,TGTGCCGGAGACAGGGGGCGGGGGAACACTGAAGCTTTCTTT,CAGDRGRGNTEAFF
.,.,TRBV4-1,TRBJ2-2,TGCGCCAGCAGCCAAGTGGGGGGCCTGAACACCGGGGAGCTGTTTTTT,CASSQVGGLNTGELFF
TRBD2,.,TRBV5-4,TRBJ2-7,TGTGCCAGCAGCCCCTTTGGTAGCGGGGGCTCCTACGAGCAGTACTTC,CASSPFGSGGSYEQYF
.,.,TRBV7-9,TRBJ1-3,TGTGCCAGCAGTCCTGACAGTAGCTACTCTGGAAACACCATATATTTT,CASSPDSSYSGNTIYF
TRBD2,.,TRBV6-5,TRBJ2-3,TGTGCCAGCAGGCGACTAGCGGGAGGGTATGATACGCAGTATTTT,CASRRLAGGYDTQYF
.,.,TRBV11-2,TRBJ1-1,TGTGCCAGCAGCTTAGCAGAGGATGAAGCTTTCTTT,CASSLAEDEAFF
.,.,TRBV19,TRBJ1-5,TGTGCCAGTAGTATTATTGGGGGGCGCAGGAACAATCAGCCCCAGCATTTT,CASSIIGGRRNNQPQHF
TRBD2,.,TRBV9,TRBJ2-1,TGTGCCAGCAGCGACGGGACTAGCGGGATTTCTGAGCAGTTCTTC,CASSDGTSGISEQFF
.,.,TRBV5-4,TRBJ1-3,TGTGCCAGCAGCGCCGGGAGGGGCTCTGGAAACACCATATATTTT,CASSAGRGSGNTIYF
.,.,TRBV5-1,TRBJ2-5,TGCGCCAGCAGCTGGAGGGGTTCCCAAGAGACCCAGTACTTC,CASSWRGSQETQYF
.,.,TRBV21-1,TRBJ2-3,TGTGCCAGCAGCAAAGCACTCCGTACTAGCGGAGGGAGGGCAGATACGCAGTATTTT,CASSKALRTSGGRADTQYF
.,.,TRBV28,TRBJ1-3,TGTGCCAGCAGTTTAAGGACAGTCGGAAACACCATATATTTT,CASSLRTVGNTIYF
.,once,TRBV27,TRBJ1-2,TGTGCCAGCAGTCCACGAGACGCCCATGGCTACACCTTC,CASSPRDAHGYTF
.,.,TRBV28,TRBJ2-7,TGTGCCAGCAGCCTTGGGGGGCACGAGCAGTACTTC,CASSLGGHEQYF
TRBD1,.,TRBV3-1/TRBV3-2,TRBJ1-5,TGTGCCAGCAGCCACCGACACAGGGGACCGGGACAGGGCCCTTACTCCTTCAATCAGCCCCAGCATTTT,CASSHRHRGPGQGPYSFNQPQHF
.,once,TRBV6-1,TRBJ1-2,TGTGCCAGCAGTGAGAACAGGGACTATGGCTACACCTTC,CASSENRDYGYTF
.,.,TRBV9,TRBJ2-1,TGTGCCAGCAGCCCCCTGGCGACGAGTAGAGGTGAGCAGTTCTTC,CASSPLATSRGEQFF
.,many,TRBV4-1,TRBJ1-3,TGCGCCAGCAGCCAAAACAGTGACACCATATATTTT,CASSQNSDTIYF
TRBD2,.,TRBV5-1,TRBJ2-7,TGCGCCAGCAGCTTGCCGGGACTAGCGAACGAGCAGTACTTC,CASSLPGLANEQYF
.,.,TRBV14,TRBJ2-7,TGTGCCAGCAGCCAATTCCGAACCGCAGGGATACCCTCCTACGAGCAGTACTTC,CASSQFRTAGIPSYEQYF
.,.,TRBV5-4,TRBJ1-1,TGTGCCAGCAGCTTGTGGGGAATTGGCGCTGAAGCTTTCTTT,CASSLWGIGAEAFF
.,once,TRBV7-9,TRBJ1-1,TGTGCCAGCAGCAGGGGATACACTGAAGCTTTCTTT,CASSRGYTEAFF
.,many,TRBV11-2,TRBJ2-2,TGTGCCAGCAGCTTAAATCGTAGGGTTTACACCGGGGAGCTGTTTTTT,CASSLNRRVYTGELFF
TRBD2,once,TRBV28,TRBJ2-7,TGTGCCAGCAGTCCAGTGAGCGGGAGGCCATACGAGCAGTACTTC,CASSPVSGRPYEQYF
TRBD2,once,TRBV10-3,TRBJ2-5,TGTGCCATCAGAACGGGACTAGCGGGACAAGAGACCCAGTACTTC,CAIRTGLAGQETQYF
.,.,TRBV18,TRBJ2-3,TGTGCCAGCTCATCGGGAGCGGCAGATACGCAGTATTTT,CASSSGAADTQYF
TRBD1,once,TRBV11-1,TRBJ2-7,TGTGCCAGCAGCTTAAGTGAGGGGGCGGGCGAGCAGTACTTC,CASSLSEGAGEQYF
.,.,TRBV2,TRBJ2-1,TGTGCCAGCAGGTGGGGGGTTCGCAGCTCCTACAATGAGCAGTTCTTC,CASRWGVRSSYNEQFF
TRBD1,.,TRBV5-6,TRBJ1-2,TGTGCCAGCATCAGACCGGGACAGGGTCTTTACACCTTC,CASIRPGQGLYTF
TRBD1,few,TRBV11-3,TRBJ1-4,TGTGCCAGCAGCTTATGGGCCAGGGGGGGTAGGAGTGAAAAACTGTTTTTT,CASSLWARGGRSEKLFF
.,once,TRBV4-1,TRBJ1-6,TGCGCCAGCAGCCCTGTCCCGCAGGGGACTAATTCACCCCTCCACTTT,CASSPVPQGTNSPLHF
.,.,TRBV6-1,TRBJ1-6,TGTGCCAGCAGTGAGAGGGTAGGGGATTCACCCCTCCACTTT,CASSERVGDSPLHF
.,.,TRBV7-2,TRBJ1-4,TGTGCCAGCAGTTTGGGACATAGTAACCCCCCTGGAAAACTGTTTTTT,CASSLGHSNPPGKLFF
.,.,TRBV27,TRBJ2-1,TGTGCCAGCAGTTTAGAGGGGGGGCTAGCGGCCTACAATGAGCAGTTCTTC,CASSLEGGLAAYNEQFF